This T cell receptor beta chain was profiled in a study of neurological immune-mediated disorders. 2 million unsorted PBMCs were stored in RNAlater at -80 °C before RNA extraction. This CDR3 region has 13 residues. Deletions cut 3 bases from V and 4 bases from J, with 9 bases between. This clonotype is medium-sized in the sample. Over 170 million TCR-beta sequences from 15-18 subjects came out of each sequencing run. Each CDR3 protein is one row after TCRdb ran MiXCR on the 5' RACE reads. This sample has some 25,000 distinct CDR3 sequences; roughly 6.3% occur once, and the top ten carry less than 5%. The genes are TRBV12-3 or TRBV12-4 and TRBJ1-1; D is ambiguous. The sequenced sample was PBMCs. The receptor was isolated from a woman between 40 and 55 years old in good health. The CDR3 loop is CASSFLGSTEAFF. The CDR3 region has the DNA TGTGCCAGCAGTTTCTTGGGGTCCACTGAAGCTTTCTTT.